A selection of T cell receptor beta chains follows, all from one sample in a study of control samples from healthy donors and cancer patients. TCRdb's copy holds only in-frame clones and misses some; the assay was immunoSEQ multiplex PCR. The data contain 95,000 to 150,000 clones, roughly 90% of them singletons. The sequencing sample was made of blood. These receptors were taken from a woman aged 18-29 years in good health. CDR3s include the opening cysteine and the closing phenylalanine or tryptophan. Each record gives: J gene, D gene, V gene, clone size, CDR3 DNA, CDR3 protein. D genes are given only for firm matches. The size of a clone is reported for some rows only, either as once, few or many, or as a class for expanded clones.

J gene: TRBJ2-5
D gene: .
V gene: TRBV6-2/TRBV6-3
clone size: once
CDR3 DNA: TGTGCCAGCAGTTACCCCCCAGAGACCCAGTACTTC
CDR3 protein: CASSYPPETQYF

J gene: TRBJ2-1
D gene: TRBD2
V gene: TRBV5-1
clone size: .
CDR3 DNA: TGCGCCAGCAGCTTTAGCGGGAGTGGGGGGAATGAGCAGTTCTTC
CDR3 protein: CASSFSGSGGNEQFF

J gene: TRBJ1-2
D gene: .
V gene: TRBV5-5
clone size: .
CDR3 DNA: TGTGCCAGCAGCTTGGACGGACAGCGAAGCTATGGCTACACCTTC
CDR3 protein: CASSLDGQRSYGYTF

J gene: TRBJ2-3
D gene: TRBD2
V gene: TRBV5-4
clone size: .
CDR3 DNA: TGTGCCAGCAGCTTGGACCCCCGTCGTACCGGGACTAGAAAGACAGATACGCAGTATTTT
CDR3 protein: CASSLDPRRTGTRKTDTQYF

J gene: TRBJ2-1
D gene: .
V gene: TRBV5-4
clone size: few
CDR3 DNA: TGTGCCAGCAGCTTGGACTCGAGCTCCTACAATGAGCAGTTCTTC
CDR3 protein: CASSLDSSSYNEQFF

J gene: TRBJ1-6
D gene: .
V gene: TRBV13
clone size: once
CDR3 DNA: TGTGCCAGCTGCCTAGGACAGCCCTATAATTCACCCCTCCACTTT
CDR3 protein: CASCLGQPYNSPLHF

J gene: TRBJ2-3
D gene: TRBD1
V gene: TRBV7-8
clone size: .
CDR3 DNA: TGTGCCAGCAGCAACCAGGGGGCCCTGCAGTATTTT
CDR3 protein: CASSNQGALQYF

J gene: TRBJ1-2
D gene: TRBD1
V gene: TRBV5-5
clone size: .
CDR3 DNA: TGTGCCAGCAGCTTGGCCCAGGGGGCGGATGGCTACACCTTC
CDR3 protein: CASSLAQGADGYTF

J gene: TRBJ2-7
D gene: .
V gene: TRBV12-3/TRBV12-4
clone size: .
CDR3 DNA: TGTGCCAGCAGTTTGGCAAGGCTCGAGCAGTACTTC
CDR3 protein: CASSLARLEQYF

J gene: TRBJ1-5
D gene: .
V gene: TRBV30
clone size: .
CDR3 DNA: TGTGCCTGGAGTAGGGCAGACAATCAGCCCCAGCATTTT
CDR3 protein: CAWSRADNQPQHF

J gene: TRBJ2-2
D gene: .
V gene: TRBV29-1
clone size: .
CDR3 DNA: TGCAGCGTTGAAGAGGTGGAGGGGGCTGGCACCGGGGAGCTGTTTTTT
CDR3 protein: CSVEEVEGAGTGELFF

J gene: TRBJ1-1
D gene: .
V gene: TRBV7-9
clone size: .
CDR3 DNA: TGTGCCAGCAGCTTAGCGCGAGGCAGATACACTGAAGCTTTCTTT
CDR3 protein: CASSLARGRYTEAFF

J gene: TRBJ1-6
D gene: TRBD1
V gene: TRBV6-5
clone size: .
CDR3 DNA: TGTGCCAGCAGGACGGACAGGGGGGGGATTTCACCCCTCCACTTT
CDR3 protein: CASRTDRGGISPLHF

J gene: TRBJ1-3
D gene: TRBD1
V gene: TRBV29-1
clone size: .
CDR3 DNA: TGCAGCGTTACACACAGGGGTAAAATTAATTTT
CDR3 protein: CSVTHRGKINF

J gene: TRBJ2-5
D gene: TRBD2
V gene: TRBV19
clone size: once
CDR3 DNA: TGTGCCAGTAGTTGGGCGGGAGGGCCGGAGACCCAGTACTTC
CDR3 protein: CASSWAGGPETQYF

J gene: TRBJ1-1
D gene: .
V gene: TRBV5-4
clone size: many
CDR3 DNA: TGTGCCAGCAGCTTGGGCGGGGATGAACTCGGGACTGAAGCTTTCTTT
CDR3 protein: CASSLGGDELGTEAFF

J gene: TRBJ1-2
D gene: TRBD1
V gene: TRBV15
clone size: .
CDR3 DNA: TGTGCCACCAGCCCGAGAGGGACAGGGCCTTTTTGGGGCTATGGCTACACCTTC
CDR3 protein: CATSPRGTGPFWGYGYTF

J gene: TRBJ2-7
D gene: .
V gene: TRBV7-9
clone size: .
CDR3 DNA: TGTGCCAGCAGCACCGAGCCGTACGAGCAGTACTTC
CDR3 protein: CASSTEPYEQYF

J gene: TRBJ1-5
D gene: TRBD1
V gene: TRBV27
clone size: many
CDR3 DNA: TGTGCCAGCAGTTTGAAGACAGGGCAGGTTGGGGATCAGCCCCAGCATTTT
CDR3 protein: CASSLKTGQVGDQPQHF

J gene: TRBJ1-1
D gene: .
V gene: TRBV11-1
clone size: once
CDR3 DNA: TGTGCCAGCAGCTTAGAAGACAGTTCTGAAGCTTTCTTT
CDR3 protein: CASSLEDSSEAFF

J gene: TRBJ2-2
D gene: TRBD2
V gene: TRBV19
clone size: once
CDR3 DNA: TGTGCCAGTATCATGGGCGGGAGAACCACCGGGGAGCTGTTTTTT
CDR3 protein: CASIMGGRTTGELFF

J gene: TRBJ1-2
D gene: TRBD1
V gene: TRBV28
clone size: .
CDR3 DNA: TGTGCCAGCAGTGAGGGGGACAGTATGGACTATGGCTACACCTTC
CDR3 protein: CASSEGDSMDYGYTF

J gene: TRBJ1-2
D gene: .
V gene: TRBV28
clone size: .
CDR3 DNA: TGTGCCACCCAACCGGACAGTCCAGTCTATGGCTACACCTTC
CDR3 protein: CATQPDSPVYGYTF

J gene: TRBJ2-2
D gene: .
V gene: TRBV5-4
clone size: .
CDR3 DNA: TGTGCCAGCAGCTCATATGGGGACTCACCTGCCGGGGAGCTGTTTTTT
CDR3 protein: CASSSYGDSPAGELFF

J gene: TRBJ2-1
D gene: .
V gene: TRBV15
clone size: .
CDR3 DNA: TGTGCCACCAGCAGGGCCTTAGAGACGGGAGCCTACAATGAGCAGTTCTTC
CDR3 protein: CATSRALETGAYNEQFF

J gene: TRBJ2-1
D gene: .
V gene: TRBV25-1
clone size: .
CDR3 DNA: TGTGCCAGCAGTGACCACCTCAGGGGTTTGCAGTTCTTC
CDR3 protein: CASSDHLRGLQFF

J gene: TRBJ2-7
D gene: .
V gene: TRBV7-2
clone size: .
CDR3 DNA: TGTGCCAGCAGCCTCACGTCCGAGCCGGGCTACGAGCAGTACTTC
CDR3 protein: CASSLTSEPGYEQYF

J gene: TRBJ2-5
D gene: TRBD2
V gene: TRBV7-3
clone size: .
CDR3 DNA: TGTGCCAGCAGCTTTAGCGGGAAGGCAGAGACCCAGTACTTC
CDR3 protein: CASSFSGKAETQYF

J gene: TRBJ2-7
D gene: TRBD1
V gene: TRBV28
clone size: .
CDR3 DNA: TGTGCCAGCAGCCCCCTCGGGACAGTTCCCTACGAGCAGTACTTC
CDR3 protein: CASSPLGTVPYEQYF

J gene: TRBJ2-7
D gene: .
V gene: TRBV6-2/TRBV6-3
clone size: .
CDR3 DNA: TGTGCCAGCAGTTACTCAGGGGCCTACGAGCAGTACTTC
CDR3 protein: CASSYSGAYEQYF

J gene: TRBJ1-5
D gene: .
V gene: TRBV7-2
clone size: .
CDR3 DNA: TGTGCCAGCAGCTTGCTAGGCAGGGTAGATCAGCCCCAGCATTTT
CDR3 protein: CASSLLGRVDQPQHF

J gene: TRBJ2-3
D gene: .
V gene: TRBV4-1
clone size: .
CDR3 DNA: TGCGCCAGCAGCCAAGAAATTTCTAGCGCAACCGCCCCTCCCCCTAATACGCAGTATTTT
CDR3 protein: CASSQEISSATAPPPNTQYF

J gene: TRBJ1-2
D gene: TRBD1
V gene: TRBV18
clone size: .
CDR3 DNA: TGTGCCAGCTCACCAAACAGGGGAACCGAAGCTAACTATGGCTACACCTTC
CDR3 protein: CASSPNRGTEANYGYTF

J gene: TRBJ1-1
D gene: .
V gene: TRBV19
clone size: .
CDR3 DNA: TGTGCCAGTAGTATAGATCTATTTAGCGCGCCCATGAACACTGAAGCTTTCTTT
CDR3 protein: CASSIDLFSAPMNTEAFF

J gene: TRBJ2-3
D gene: TRBD2
V gene: TRBV24-1
clone size: .
CDR3 DNA: TGTGCCACCAGTGTGGGAGCGGGGGGTAGGACAGATACGCAGTATTTT
CDR3 protein: CATSVGAGGRTDTQYF

J gene: TRBJ1-2
D gene: .
V gene: TRBV6-2/TRBV6-3
clone size: .
CDR3 DNA: TGTGCCAGCAGTTCCCCGAGCAGGGCCTCTGGCTACACCTTC
CDR3 protein: CASSSPSRASGYTF

J gene: TRBJ2-1
D gene: TRBD2
V gene: TRBV4-1
clone size: few
CDR3 DNA: TGCGCCAGCAGCCAAGTTGATATGGGACTAGCCCGCGCCGAGCAGTTCTTC
CDR3 protein: CASSQVDMGLARAEQFF

J gene: TRBJ2-7
D gene: .
V gene: TRBV19
clone size: .
CDR3 DNA: TGTGCCAGTAGTATTCAAGGAGGGGGCCCCTACGAGCAGTACTTC
CDR3 protein: CASSIQGGGPYEQYF

J gene: TRBJ2-1
D gene: TRBD2
V gene: TRBV11-3
clone size: .
CDR3 DNA: TGTGCCAGCAGCTTAGCCCCGCCCCCCCTAGCGGGCGACGACAATGAGCAGTTCTTC
CDR3 protein: CASSLAPPPLAGDDNEQFF

J gene: TRBJ2-2
D gene: .
V gene: TRBV29-1
clone size: .
CDR3 DNA: TGCAGCGTTGAGGTTAGGGGGACCGGGGAGCTGTTTTTT
CDR3 protein: CSVEVRGTGELFF

J gene: TRBJ2-7
D gene: TRBD2
V gene: TRBV2
clone size: .
CDR3 DNA: TGTGCCAGCGGGGCTAGCGGGTTCTCCTACGAGCAGTACTTC
CDR3 protein: CASGASGFSYEQYF

J gene: TRBJ2-7
D gene: TRBD1
V gene: TRBV6-5
clone size: .
CDR3 DNA: TGTGCCAGCAGTTTAGGACAGGGGGCTATTTACGAGCAGTACTTC
CDR3 protein: CASSLGQGAIYEQYF

J gene: TRBJ2-5
D gene: TRBD1
V gene: TRBV24-1
clone size: .
CDR3 DNA: TGTGCCACCAGTGCCGCCGGGACAGGGTCCGAGACCCAGTACTTC
CDR3 protein: CATSAAGTGSETQYF

J gene: TRBJ2-3
D gene: .
V gene: TRBV7-2
clone size: .
CDR3 DNA: TGTGCCAGCAAACAAAGGGACTCTCCGGCAGATACGCAGTATTTT
CDR3 protein: CASKQRDSPADTQYF

J gene: TRBJ2-1
D gene: .
V gene: TRBV19
clone size: .
CDR3 DNA: TGTGCCAGTAGTACCGCGCTTTACAATGAGCAGTTCTTC
CDR3 protein: CASSTALYNEQFF

J gene: TRBJ2-1
D gene: TRBD2
V gene: TRBV4-2
clone size: .
CDR3 DNA: TGTGCCAGCAGCCAAGAACTAGCGGGGGGGTACAATGAGCAGTTCTTC
CDR3 protein: CASSQELAGGYNEQFF

J gene: TRBJ1-1
D gene: .
V gene: TRBV27
clone size: .
CDR3 DNA: TGTGCCAGCAGTTTCGACCCGTCAGGCCGCTCCAACACTGAAGCTTTCTTT
CDR3 protein: CASSFDPSGRSNTEAFF

J gene: TRBJ1-3
D gene: .
V gene: TRBV6-4
clone size: .
CDR3 DNA: TGTGCCAGCAGTGACTCGATATTTTGGTGGTTCCCCTCTGGAAACACCATATATTTT
CDR3 protein: CASSDSIFWWFPSGNTIYF

J gene: TRBJ2-1
D gene: TRBD2
V gene: TRBV6-6
clone size: .
CDR3 DNA: TGTGCCAGCAGTCGTACCGGGACTAGCGGGAGGGCCGGTGAGCAGTTCTTC
CDR3 protein: CASSRTGTSGRAGEQFF

J gene: TRBJ2-6
D gene: .
V gene: TRBV5-1
clone size: .
CDR3 DNA: TGCGCCAGCAGCTTGACAGCCGGGCCTGGGGGGGCCAACGTCCTGACTTTC
CDR3 protein: CASSLTAGPGGANVLTF

J gene: TRBJ1-1
D gene: TRBD1
V gene: TRBV28
clone size: .
CDR3 DNA: TGTGCCAGCAGATCTACAGGGGGCCGGACTGAAGCTTTCTTT
CDR3 protein: CASRSTGGRTEAFF

J gene: TRBJ1-5
D gene: .
V gene: TRBV9
clone size: .
CDR3 DNA: TGTGCCAGCAGCGGGGGTGCAGGGAGTAATCAGCCCCAGCATTTT
CDR3 protein: CASSGGAGSNQPQHF

J gene: TRBJ2-1
D gene: TRBD2
V gene: TRBV2
clone size: .
CDR3 DNA: TGTGCCAGCACCCAGTGGGGGGGTGGCGAGCAGTTCTTC
CDR3 protein: CASTQWGGGEQFF